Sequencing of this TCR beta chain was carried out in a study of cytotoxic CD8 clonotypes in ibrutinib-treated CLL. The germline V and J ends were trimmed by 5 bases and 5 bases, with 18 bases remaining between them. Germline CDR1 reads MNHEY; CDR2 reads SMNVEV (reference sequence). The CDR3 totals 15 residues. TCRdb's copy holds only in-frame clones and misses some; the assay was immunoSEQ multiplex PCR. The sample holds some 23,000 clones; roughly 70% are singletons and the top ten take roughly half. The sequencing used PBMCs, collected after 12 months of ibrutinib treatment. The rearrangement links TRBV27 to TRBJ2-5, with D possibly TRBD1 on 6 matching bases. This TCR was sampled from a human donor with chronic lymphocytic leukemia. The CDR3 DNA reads TGTGCCAGCAGTCCGTCTAGACAGGCTGGGGAGACCCAGTACTTC. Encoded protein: CASSPSRQAGETQYF.